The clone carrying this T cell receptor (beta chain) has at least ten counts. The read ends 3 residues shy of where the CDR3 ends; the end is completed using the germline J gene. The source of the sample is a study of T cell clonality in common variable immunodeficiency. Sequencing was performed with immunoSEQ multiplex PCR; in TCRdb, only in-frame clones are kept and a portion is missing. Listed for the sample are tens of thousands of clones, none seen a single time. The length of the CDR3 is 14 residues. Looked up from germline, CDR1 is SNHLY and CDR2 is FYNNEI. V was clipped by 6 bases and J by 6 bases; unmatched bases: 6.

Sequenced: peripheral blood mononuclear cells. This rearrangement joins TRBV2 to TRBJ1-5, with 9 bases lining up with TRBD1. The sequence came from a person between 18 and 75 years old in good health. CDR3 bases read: TGTGCCAGCAGAGGGACAGGGCGAGCTCAGCCC. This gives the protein CASRGTGRAQP. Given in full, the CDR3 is CASRGTGRAQPQHF.